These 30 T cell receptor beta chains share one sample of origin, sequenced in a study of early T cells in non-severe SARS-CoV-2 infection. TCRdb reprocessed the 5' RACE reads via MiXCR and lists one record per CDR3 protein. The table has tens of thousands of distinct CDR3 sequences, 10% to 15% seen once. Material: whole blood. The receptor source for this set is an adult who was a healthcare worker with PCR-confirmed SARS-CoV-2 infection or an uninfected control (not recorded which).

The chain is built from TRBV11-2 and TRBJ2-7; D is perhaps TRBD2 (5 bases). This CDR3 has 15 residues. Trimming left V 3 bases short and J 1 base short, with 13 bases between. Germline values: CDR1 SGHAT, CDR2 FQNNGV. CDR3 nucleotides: TGTGCCAGCAGCTTCCTCCGGGGAGAGTCCTACGAGCAGTACTTC. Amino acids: CASSFLRGESYEQYF.

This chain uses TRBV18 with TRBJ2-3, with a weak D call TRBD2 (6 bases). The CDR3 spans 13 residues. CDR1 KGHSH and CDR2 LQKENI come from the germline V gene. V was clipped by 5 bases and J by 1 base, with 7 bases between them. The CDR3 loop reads CASSASGTDTQYF. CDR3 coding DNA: TGTGCCAGCTCAGCTAGCGGCACAGATACGCAGTATTTT.

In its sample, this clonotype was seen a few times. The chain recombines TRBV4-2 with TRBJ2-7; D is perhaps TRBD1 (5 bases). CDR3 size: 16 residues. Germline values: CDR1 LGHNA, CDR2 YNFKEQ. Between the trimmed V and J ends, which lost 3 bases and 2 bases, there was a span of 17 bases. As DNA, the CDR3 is TGTGCCAGCAGCCATTCCCTTCCAGGGCAGACCTACGAGCAGTACTTC. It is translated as CASSHSLPGQTYEQYF.

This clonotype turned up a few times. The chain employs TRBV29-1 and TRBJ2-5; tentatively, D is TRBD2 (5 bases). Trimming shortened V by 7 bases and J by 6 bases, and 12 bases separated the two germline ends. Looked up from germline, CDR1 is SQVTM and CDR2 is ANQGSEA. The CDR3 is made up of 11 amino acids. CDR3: CSAPGGQTQYF. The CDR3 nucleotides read TGCAGCGCCCCAGGCGGGCAGACCCAGTACTTC.

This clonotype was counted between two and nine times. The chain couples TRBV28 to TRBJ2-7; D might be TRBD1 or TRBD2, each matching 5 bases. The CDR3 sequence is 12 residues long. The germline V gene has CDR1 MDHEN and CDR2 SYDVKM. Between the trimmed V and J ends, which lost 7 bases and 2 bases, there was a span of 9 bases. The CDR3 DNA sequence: TGTGCCAGCACGGGACGGCCCTACGAGCAGTACTTC. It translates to CASTGRPYEQYF.

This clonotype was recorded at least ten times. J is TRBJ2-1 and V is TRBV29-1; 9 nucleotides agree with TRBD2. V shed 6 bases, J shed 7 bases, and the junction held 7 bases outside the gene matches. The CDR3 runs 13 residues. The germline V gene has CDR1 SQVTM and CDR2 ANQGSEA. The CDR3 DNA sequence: TGCAGCGTAGCGGGGCTAGCGGGAAATGAGCAGTTCTTC. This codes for CSVAGLAGNEQFF.

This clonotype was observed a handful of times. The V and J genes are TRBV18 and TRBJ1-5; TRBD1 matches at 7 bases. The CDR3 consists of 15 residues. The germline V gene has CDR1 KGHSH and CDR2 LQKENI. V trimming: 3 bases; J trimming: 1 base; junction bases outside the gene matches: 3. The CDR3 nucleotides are TGTGCCAGCTCACCGATGGGACAGAGCAATCAGCCCCAGCATTTT. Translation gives CASSPMGQSNQPQHF.

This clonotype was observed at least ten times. The CDR3 region is CASRTSGTAIKQYF. In nucleotides, the CDR3 is TGTGCCAGCAGGACCTCCGGGACCGCAATAAAGCAGTACTTC. The rearrangement links TRBV2 to TRBJ2-7; tentatively, D is TRBD1 or TRBD2 (5 bases each). The germline V gene encodes CDR1 SNHLY and CDR2 FYNNEI. Trimming took 6 bases from V and 8 from J, leaving 20 bases between them. This CDR3 has 14 amino acids.

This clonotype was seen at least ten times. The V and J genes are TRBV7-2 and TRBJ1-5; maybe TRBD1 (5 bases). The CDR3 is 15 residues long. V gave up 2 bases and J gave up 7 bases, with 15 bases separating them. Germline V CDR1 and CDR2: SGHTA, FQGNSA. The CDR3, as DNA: TGTGCCAGCAGCTTAATTGGGGCGGGGGGACAGCCCCAGCATTTT. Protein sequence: CASSLIGAGGQPQHF.

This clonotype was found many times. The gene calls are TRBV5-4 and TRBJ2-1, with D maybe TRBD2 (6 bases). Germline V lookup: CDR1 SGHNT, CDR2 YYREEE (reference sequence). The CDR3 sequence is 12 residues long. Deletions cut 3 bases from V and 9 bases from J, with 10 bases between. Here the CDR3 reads CASSWDFGEQFF. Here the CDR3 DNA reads TGTGCCAGCAGCTGGGACTTTGGTGAGCAGTTCTTC.

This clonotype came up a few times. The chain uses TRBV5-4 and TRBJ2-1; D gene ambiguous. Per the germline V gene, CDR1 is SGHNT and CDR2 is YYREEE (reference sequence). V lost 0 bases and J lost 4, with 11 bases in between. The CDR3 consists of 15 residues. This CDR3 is CASSLAHSSYNEQFF. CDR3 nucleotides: TGTGCCAGCAGCTTGGCCCATAGTAGTTACAATGAGCAGTTCTTC.

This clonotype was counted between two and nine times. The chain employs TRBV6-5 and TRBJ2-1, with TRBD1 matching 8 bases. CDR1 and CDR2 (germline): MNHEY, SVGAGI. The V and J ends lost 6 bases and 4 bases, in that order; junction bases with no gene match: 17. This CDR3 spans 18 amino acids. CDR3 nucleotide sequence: TGTGCCAGCAGCTCCGGGAAGGGACAGGCTAAAATTTACAATGAGCAGTTCTTC. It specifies CASSSGKGQAKIYNEQFF.

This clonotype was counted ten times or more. The CDR3 protein is CASSANKEETQYF. The CDR3 coding sequence is TGTGCCAGCAGTGCCAACAAAGAAGAGACCCAGTACTTC. The chain recombines TRBV2 with TRBJ2-5, with D unclear. Germline-derived CDR1 and CDR2 are SNHLY and FYNNEI. Trimming took off 4 bases at V and 3 bases at J, with 9 bases between the two ends. The CDR3 extends over 13 amino acids.

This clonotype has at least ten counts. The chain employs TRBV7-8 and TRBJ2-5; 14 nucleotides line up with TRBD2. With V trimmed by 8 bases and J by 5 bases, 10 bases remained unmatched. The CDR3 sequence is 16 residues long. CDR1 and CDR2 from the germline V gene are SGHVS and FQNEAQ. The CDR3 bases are TGTGCCAGCGGGGCGGGACTAGCGGGAGTTTCGGAGACCCAGTACTTC. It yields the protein CASGAGLAGVSETQYF.

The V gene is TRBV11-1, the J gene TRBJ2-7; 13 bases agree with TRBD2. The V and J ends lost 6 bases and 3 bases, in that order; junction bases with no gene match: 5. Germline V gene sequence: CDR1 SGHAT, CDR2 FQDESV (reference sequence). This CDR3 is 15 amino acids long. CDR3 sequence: CASSPRTSGSYEQYF. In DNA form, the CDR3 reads TGTGCCAGCAGTCCGCGGACTAGCGGGAGCTACGAGCAGTACTTC. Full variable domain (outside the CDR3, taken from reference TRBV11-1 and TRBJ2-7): EAEVAQSPRYKITEKSQAVAFWCDPISGHATLYWYRQILGQGPELLVQFQDESVVDDSQLPKDRFSAERLKGVDSTLKIQPAELGDSAMYLCASSPRTSGSYEQYFGPGTRLTVT.

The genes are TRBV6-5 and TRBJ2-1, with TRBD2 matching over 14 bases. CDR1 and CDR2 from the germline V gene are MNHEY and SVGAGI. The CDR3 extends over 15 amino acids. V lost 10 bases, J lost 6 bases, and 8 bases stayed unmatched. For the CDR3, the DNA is TGTGCCACGACATTGGGGACTAGCGGGAGCAATGAGCAGTTCTTC. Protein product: CATTLGTSGSNEQFF.

CDR3 coding DNA: TGCAGCGTTGCTGGACTAGCAGGCGAGCAGTACTTC. This encodes CSVAGLAGEQYF. V and J are TRBV29-1 and TRBJ2-7; 8 bases map to TRBD2. CDR3 size: 12 residues. The J segment lost 6 bases and the V segment lost 4 bases, leaving 5 bases of the junction unmatched. Germline values: CDR1 SQVTM, CDR2 ANQGSEA.

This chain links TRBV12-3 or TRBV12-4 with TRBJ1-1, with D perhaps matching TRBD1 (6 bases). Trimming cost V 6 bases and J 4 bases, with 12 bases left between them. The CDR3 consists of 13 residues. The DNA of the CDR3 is TGTGCCAGCAGAACAGGGTCATTCACTGAAGCTTTCTTT. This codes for CASRTGSFTEAFF.

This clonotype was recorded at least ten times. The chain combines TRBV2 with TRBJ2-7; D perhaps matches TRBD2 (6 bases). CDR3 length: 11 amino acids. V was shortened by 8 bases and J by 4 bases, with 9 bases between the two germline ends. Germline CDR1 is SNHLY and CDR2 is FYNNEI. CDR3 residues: CASSRGYEQYF. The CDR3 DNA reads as TGTGCCAGCTCTCGGGGGTACGAGCAGTACTTC.

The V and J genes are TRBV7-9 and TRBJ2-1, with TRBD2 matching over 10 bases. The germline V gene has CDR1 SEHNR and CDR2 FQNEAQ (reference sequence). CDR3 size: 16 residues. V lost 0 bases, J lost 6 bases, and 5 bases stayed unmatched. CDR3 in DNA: TGTGCCAGCAGCTTAGCACCTAGCGGGAGTGGCAATGAGCAGTTCTTC. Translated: CASSLAPSGSGNEQFF.

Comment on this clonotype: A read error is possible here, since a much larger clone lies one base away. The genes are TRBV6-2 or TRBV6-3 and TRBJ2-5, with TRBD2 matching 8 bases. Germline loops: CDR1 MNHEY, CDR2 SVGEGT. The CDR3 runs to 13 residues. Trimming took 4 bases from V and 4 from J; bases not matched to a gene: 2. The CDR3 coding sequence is TGTGCCAGCAGTTCGGGGGGGGCAGAGACCCAGTACTTC. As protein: CASSSGGAETQYF.

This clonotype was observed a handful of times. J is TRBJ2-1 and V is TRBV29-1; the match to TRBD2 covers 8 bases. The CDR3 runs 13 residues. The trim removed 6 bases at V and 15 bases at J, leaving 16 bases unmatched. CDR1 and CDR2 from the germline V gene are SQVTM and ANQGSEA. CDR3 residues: CSVSRRGDADAFF. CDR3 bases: TGCAGCGTCAGCCGGCGGGGGGACGCCGATGCGTTCTTC.

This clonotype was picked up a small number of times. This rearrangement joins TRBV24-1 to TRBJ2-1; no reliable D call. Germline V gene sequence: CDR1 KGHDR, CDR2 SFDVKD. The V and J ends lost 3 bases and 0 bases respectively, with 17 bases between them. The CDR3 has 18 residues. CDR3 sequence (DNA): TGTGCCACCAGTGATCCGACACGGAGTTCTAGCTCCTACAATGAGCAGTTCTTC. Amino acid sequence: CATSDPTRSSSSYNEQFF.

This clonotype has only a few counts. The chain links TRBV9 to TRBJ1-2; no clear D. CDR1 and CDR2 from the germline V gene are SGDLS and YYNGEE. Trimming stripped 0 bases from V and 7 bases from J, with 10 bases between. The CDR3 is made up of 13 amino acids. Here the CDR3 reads CASSVEVGIGYTF. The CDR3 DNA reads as TGTGCCAGCAGCGTAGAGGTAGGGATTGGCTACACCTTC.

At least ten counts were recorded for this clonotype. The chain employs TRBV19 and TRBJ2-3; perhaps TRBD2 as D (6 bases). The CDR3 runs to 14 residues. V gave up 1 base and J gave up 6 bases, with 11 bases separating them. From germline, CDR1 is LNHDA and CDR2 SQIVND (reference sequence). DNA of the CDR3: TGTGCCAGTAGTATAGGCCAGGCGGGGGATACGCAGTATTTT. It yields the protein CASSIGQAGDTQYF.

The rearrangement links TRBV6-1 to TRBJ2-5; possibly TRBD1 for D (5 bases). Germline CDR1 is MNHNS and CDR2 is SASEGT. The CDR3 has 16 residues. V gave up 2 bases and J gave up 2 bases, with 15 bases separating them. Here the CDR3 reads CASSEWASTEQETQYF. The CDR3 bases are TGTGCCAGCAGTGAATGGGCCTCGACAGAGCAAGAGACCCAGTACTTC.

CDR3 bases: TGTGCCAGCAGTTATGGCACCAACACAGATACGCAGTATTTT. This codes for CASSYGTNTDTQYF. The rearrangement links TRBV6-9 to TRBJ2-3; D gene unclear. The CDR3 is 14 amino acids. Germline V gives CDR1 MNHGY, CDR2 SVAAGI. V was pared by 2 bases and J by 2 bases, with 8 bases between.

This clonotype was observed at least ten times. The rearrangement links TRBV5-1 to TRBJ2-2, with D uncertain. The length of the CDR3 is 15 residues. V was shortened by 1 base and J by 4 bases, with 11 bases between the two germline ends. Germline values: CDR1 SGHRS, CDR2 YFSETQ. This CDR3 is CASSLSQVTTGELFF. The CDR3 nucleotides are TGCGCCAGCAGCTTGTCCCAGGTGACCACCGGGGAGCTGTTTTTT.

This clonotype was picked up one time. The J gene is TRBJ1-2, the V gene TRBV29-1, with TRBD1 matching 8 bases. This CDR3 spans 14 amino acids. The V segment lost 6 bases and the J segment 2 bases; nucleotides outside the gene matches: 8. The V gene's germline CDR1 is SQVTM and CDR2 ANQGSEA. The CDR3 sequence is CSVGGQGINYGYTF. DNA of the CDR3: TGCAGCGTCGGAGGACAGGGCATCAACTATGGCTACACCTTC.

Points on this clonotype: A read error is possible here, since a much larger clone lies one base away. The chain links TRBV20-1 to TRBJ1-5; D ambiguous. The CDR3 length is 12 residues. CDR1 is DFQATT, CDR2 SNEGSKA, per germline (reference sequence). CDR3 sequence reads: CSARSPFRPQLF. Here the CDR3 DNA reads TGCAGTGCTAGATCCCCGTTCCGGCCCCAGCTTTTT.